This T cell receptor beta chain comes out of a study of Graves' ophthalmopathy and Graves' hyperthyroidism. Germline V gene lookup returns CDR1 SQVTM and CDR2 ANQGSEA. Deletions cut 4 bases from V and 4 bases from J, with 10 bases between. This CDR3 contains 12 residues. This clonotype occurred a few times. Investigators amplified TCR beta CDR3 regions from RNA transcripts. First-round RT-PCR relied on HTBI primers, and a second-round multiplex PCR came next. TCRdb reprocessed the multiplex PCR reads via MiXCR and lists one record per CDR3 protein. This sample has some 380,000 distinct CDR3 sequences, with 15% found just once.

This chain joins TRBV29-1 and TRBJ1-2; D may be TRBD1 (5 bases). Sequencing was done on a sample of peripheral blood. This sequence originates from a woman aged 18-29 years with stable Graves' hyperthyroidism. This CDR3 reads CSVGQGSYGYTF. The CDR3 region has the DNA TGCAGCGTTGGCCAGGGTAGCTATGGCTACACCTTC.